These 30 T cell receptor beta chains originate from one sample sequenced in a study. Sequenced on an Illumina MiSeq. The public reads were quality trimmed at Q25 with fastp and then assembled into clones with MiXCR by TCRdb, keeping productive beta chains. Duplicate CDR3 protein sequences are folded into a single record with the most common DNA and genes. The sample has roughly 5,400 distinct CDR3 sequences on record, about 9.2% of them singletons. The leading ten clones occupy under 5.5% of the sample. The sequencing input was CD4+ T cells from synovial fluid. The receptors come from a human donor with rheumatoid arthritis.

This clonotype is medium-sized in the sample. This chain joins TRBV11-2 and TRBJ2-3, with 8 bases lining up with TRBD1. The CDR3 totals 14 residues. Losses at the gene ends were 1 base for V and 4 bases for J; bases not matched to a gene: 1. Germline loops: CDR1 SGHAT, CDR2 FQNNGV. The CDR3 DNA follows: TGTGCCAGCAGCTTAGGGACAGGGCCAGATACGCAGTATTTT. Its translation: CASSLGTGPDTQYF.

By share, this clonotype counts as medium-sized. The chain has TRBV4-2 and TRBJ2-6; D is unclear. This CDR3 region has 15 residues. The germline CDR1 and CDR2 sequences are LGHNA and YNFKEQ. With 4 bases removed from V and 1 base from J, the gap between germline ends came to 8 bases. The CDR3: CASSLSSSGANVLTF. The CDR3 DNA sequence: TGTGCCAGCAGCCTCAGCAGTTCTGGGGCCAACGTCCTGACTTTC.

Regarding this clonotype: This may be a read error, as it is one base from a much larger clone. The rearrangement joins TRBV15 to TRBJ2-1; 8 bases are shared with TRBD2. The germline CDR1 and CDR2 sequences are LNHNV and YYDKDF (reference sequence). The CDR3 length is 16 residues. The CDR3 loop reads CVTSPEKTSGNNEQFF. The CDR3 DNA reads as TGTGTCACCAGCCCAGAGAAAACTAGCGGAAACAATGAGCAGTTCTTC.

This clonotype is deemed medium-sized. The rearrangement links TRBV6-5 to TRBJ2-5; no definite D call. The ends were cut back, 1 base at V and 5 bases at J, with 2 bases in the middle. Germline loops: CDR1 MNHEY, CDR2 SVGAGI. The CDR3 totals 11 residues. The CDR3 is CASSYFETQYF. The CDR3 bases are TGTGCCAGCAGTTACTTCGAGACCCAGTACTTC.

This clonotype was detected ten times or more. The chain recombines TRBV18 with TRBJ1-1, with 7 bases lining up with TRBD1. Germline V gene data show CDR1 as KGHSH and CDR2 as LQKENI. This CDR3 has 14 amino acids. V was clipped by 3 bases and J by 2 bases; unmatched bases: 3. Written as DNA, the CDR3 is TGTGCCAGCTCACCGACAGGGTTCAACACTGAAGCTTTCTTT. Its translation is CASSPTGFNTEAFF.

This clonotype qualifies as medium-sized. The genes are TRBV18 and TRBJ2-1; unclear D gene. Germline CDR1 reads KGHSH; CDR2 reads LQKENI. This CDR3 contains 14 residues. V was clipped by 0 bases and J by 5 bases, with 8 bases between them. Here the CDR3 DNA reads TGTGCCAGCTCACCACCCTTTAGCAACAATGAGCAGTTCTTC. Protein: CASSPPFSNNEQFF.

This clonotype was recorded at least ten times. V usage is TRBV2 and J usage is TRBJ2-1, with a possible D match to TRBD2 (6 bases). There are 17 residues in the CDR3. The V and J ends lost 1 base and 6 bases respectively, with 19 bases between them. The V gene's germline CDR1 is SNHLY and CDR2 FYNNEI. The CDR3 loop reads CASSEEGVSSAINEQFF. The CDR3, as DNA: TGTGCCAGCAGTGAAGAGGGCGTTTCTAGCGCGATCAATGAGCAGTTCTTC.

The genes are TRBV7-9 and TRBJ1-3; D possibly corresponds to TRBD1 (5 bases). Trimming removed 10 bases at V and 3 bases at J, with 19 bases between. The CDR3 runs to 15 residues. Germline assignment: CDR1 SEHNR and CDR2 FQNEAQ (reference sequence). The CDR3 nucleotides read TGTGCCACGGGCGGCGGGGACCTTCTTGGAAACACCATATATTTT. Amino acid sequence: CATGGGDLLGNTIYF.

The chain employs TRBV9 and TRBJ2-2; D unresolved. From germline, CDR1 is SGDLS and CDR2 YYNGEE. The CDR3 is 14 amino acids. The germline V and J ends were trimmed by 1 base and 1 base, with 5 bases remaining between them. The CDR3 nucleotides read TGTGCCAGCAGCGTAAATCAGAACACCGGGGAGCTGTTTTTT. Translation: CASSVNQNTGELFF. Supplemented by reference TRBV9 and TRBJ2-2, the full variable domain reads DSGVTQTPKHLITATGQRVTLRCSPRSGDLSVYWYQQSLDQGLQFLIQYYNGEERAKGNILERFSAQQFPDLHSELNLSSLELGDSALYFCASSVNQNTGELFFGEGSRLTVL.

The chain uses TRBV11-2 and TRBJ2-7; the D gene could be TRBD1 or TRBD2 (5 bases each). Germline V gives CDR1 SGHAT, CDR2 FQNNGV. With 0 bases removed from V and 3 bases from J, the gap between germline ends came to 15 bases. This CDR3 comprises 16 residues. This chain's CDR3 is CASSLDRRVGGYEQYF. CDR3 nucleotide sequence: TGTGCCAGCAGCTTAGATCGCAGGGTAGGAGGCTACGAGCAGTACTTC.

Comment on this clonotype: At one of its ends the junction is not consistent with the germline gene, which may arise from a read error. J is TRBJ2-7 and V is TRBV12-3 or TRBV12-4; 7 bases are shared with TRBD2. This CDR3 has 15 amino acids. The DNA of the CDR3 is TGTGCCAGCAGCTCGTGGGGGGGAAGCTCCAACGAGCAGTACTTC. Protein product: CASSSWGGSSNEQYF.

In its sample, this clonotype ranks as medium-sized. This chain connects TRBV18 to TRBJ2-5; 9 bases agree with TRBD2. The germline V gene encodes CDR1 KGHSH and CDR2 LQKENI. V dropped 2 bases and J dropped 5; count of bases not matched to a gene: 9. This CDR3 spans 16 amino acids. This chain's CDR3 is CASSPNELAGAETQYF. The CDR3, as DNA: TGTGCCAGCTCACCAAACGAACTAGCGGGTGCTGAGACCCAGTACTTC.

This clonotype was detected many times. The genes are TRBV11-3 and TRBJ1-5; D remains ambiguous. The germline CDR1 and CDR2 sequences are SGHNT and YENEEA. This CDR3 comprises 13 residues. V was clipped by 5 bases and J by 6 bases, with 11 bases between them. CDR3 sequence reads: CASSKNQGQPQHF. The CDR3 DNA is TGTGCCAGCAGCAAAAACCAAGGTCAGCCCCAGCATTTT.

By share of the sample, this clonotype is medium-sized (0.01 to 0.1%). The chain carries TRBV7-2 and TRBJ2-5, with a possible D match to TRBD1 (5 bases). Germline CDR1 reads SGHTA; CDR2 reads FQGNSA. The CDR3 has 16 amino acids. Trimming stripped 3 bases from V and 2 bases from J, with 16 bases between. The CDR3 spells CASSLQGTLPQETQYF. The CDR3 DNA sequence: TGTGCCAGCAGCTTGCAGGGAACTCTGCCTCAAGAGACCCAGTACTTC.

Ten or more counts support this clonotype. V is TRBV11-2 and J is TRBJ2-5; 10 bases match TRBD1. Germline CDR1 is SGHAT and CDR2 is FQNNGV. CDR3 size: 14 residues. V dropped 6 bases and J dropped 5; count of bases not matched to a gene: 6. The CDR3, as DNA: TGTGCCAGCAGTCCCGGGACAGGGGTGGAGACCCAGTACTTC. Its translation is CASSPGTGVETQYF.

This clonotype was seen repeatedly, ten times or more. V gene TRBV11-3 combines with J gene TRBJ2-2; 9 bases are a match to TRBD2. Per germline, CDR1 SGHNT and CDR2 YENEEA. This CDR3 spans 16 amino acids. J lost 3 bases, V lost 5 bases, and 7 bases had no gene match. The CDR3 DNA reads as TGTGCCAGCAGCAGAGGGACTAGCAGTGACACCGGGGAGCTGTTTTTT. Its translation is CASSRGTSSDTGELFF.

By proportion, this clonotype is medium-sized. V usage is TRBV7-2 and J usage is TRBJ1-2; D unresolved. With 1 base removed from V and 5 bases from J, the gap between germline ends came to 17 bases. The CDR3 has 16 amino acids. Germline loops: CDR1 SGHTA, CDR2 FQGNSA. The CDR3 nucleotides are TGTGCCAGCAGCTTAGGGGGAACCGGCCAACAATATGGCTACACCTTC. It yields the protein CASSLGGTGQQYGYTF. Full variable domain (missing parts from reference TRBV7-2 and TRBJ1-2): GAGVSQSPSNKVTEKGKDVELRCDPISGHTALYWYRQSLGQGLEFLIYFQGNSAPDKSGLPSDRFSAERTGGSVSTLTIQRTQQEDSAVYLCASSLGGTGQQYGYTFGSGTRLTVV.

This clonotype was found many times. J is TRBJ2-5 and V is TRBV6-2 or TRBV6-3; D gene ambiguous. V gave up 5 bases and J gave up 2 bases, with 15 bases separating them. CDR3 size: 15 residues. Germline CDR1 is MNHEY and CDR2 is SVGEGT. The CDR3 DNA reads as TGTGCCAGCAGTCCGCTTTCGGCGAGACAAGAGACCCAGTACTTC. This codes for CASSPLSARQETQYF.

This clonotype was counted at least ten times. This rearrangement joins TRBV18 to TRBJ2-7; perhaps D is TRBD1 or TRBD2 (5 bases each). Germline-derived CDR1 and CDR2 are KGHSH and LQKENI. CDR3 length: 14 amino acids. V shed 4 bases and J shed 5 bases, with 15 bases lying between them. CDR3 sequence (DNA): TGTGCCAGCTCACTGGGGGATGGGGCCCACGAGCAGTACTTC. Protein: CASSLGDGAHEQYF.

Concerning this clonotype: A read error may be the cause here, since a much bigger clone is one base away. The DNA of the CDR3 is TGTGCCAGCAGCCCGATCGGAGGGGGGAACATCGGGGAGCTGTTTTTT. Encoded protein: CASSPIGGGNIGELFF. J is TRBJ2-2 and V is TRBV7-9; TRBD1 or TRBD2 may be the D gene (6 bases each). CDR3 length: 16 residues. Germline V gene sequence: CDR1 SEHNR, CDR2 FQNEAQ (reference sequence).

Sample share makes this clonotype medium-sized. The rearrangement links TRBV7-3 to TRBJ2-1; 11 nucleotides align to TRBD2. Unmatched junction bases numbered 4, after V lost 5 bases and J lost 4 bases. CDR3 size: 15 residues. In germline, CDR1 is SGHTA, CDR2 FQGTGA. CDR3 in amino acids: CASSQLAGVYNEQFF. The DNA for the CDR3 is TGTGCCAGCAGCCAACTAGCGGGAGTATACAATGAGCAGTTCTTC.

This clonotype is medium-sized (0.01 to 0.1%) within its sample. The DNA of the CDR3 is TGTGCCAGCAGTGGACAGGGAGATGGAAACACCATATATTTT. Protein sequence: CASSGQGDGNTIYF. V is TRBV9 and J is TRBJ1-3; TRBD1 aligns across 8 bases. J gave up 3 bases and V 5 bases, and 4 bases lay outside the gene matches. There are 14 residues in the CDR3. CDR1 SGDLS and CDR2 YYNGEE come from the germline V gene.

This clonotype was seen at least ten times. The V and J genes are TRBV7-9 and TRBJ2-1; D is unresolved. Trimming pared 1 base from V and 6 bases from J, leaving 7 bases between. The germline CDR1 and CDR2 sequences are SEHNR and FQNEAQ (reference sequence). The CDR3 loop spans 13 amino acids. The CDR3 region is CASSLEVPNEQFF. The CDR3 DNA follows: TGTGCCAGCAGCTTAGAAGTCCCCAATGAGCAGTTCTTC.

This clonotype was seen ten or more times. The gene calls are TRBV18 and TRBJ2-7; D tentatively reads TRBD1 or TRBD2 (5 bases each). The CDR3 sequence is 14 residues long. Germline CDR1 is KGHSH and CDR2 is LQKENI. Trimming took off 3 bases at V and 2 bases at J, with 11 bases between the two ends. The CDR3 loop reads CASSPGTGTYEQYF. CDR3 DNA sequence: TGTGCCAGCTCACCGGGGACGGGAACCTACGAGCAGTACTTC.

This clonotype was observed at least ten times. The chain joins TRBV3-1 to TRBJ1-1; D gene ambiguous. Between the trimmed V and J ends, which lost 4 bases and 1 base, there was a span of 13 bases. CDR3 size: 15 residues. Per germline, CDR1 LGHDT and CDR2 YNNKEL (reference sequence). The CDR3 DNA follows: TGTGCCAGCAGCCCGCCGCTTGTAGGGAACACTGAAGCTTTCTTT. It specifies CASSPPLVGNTEAFF.

Judged by abundance, this clonotype is medium-sized. The rearrangement joins TRBV3-1 to TRBJ1-6; D not certain. The V end was cut by 6 bases, the J end by 10 bases, with 10 bases between. This CDR3 comprises 12 residues. Per germline, CDR1 LGHDT and CDR2 YNNKEL (reference sequence). CDR3 sequence (DNA): TGTGCCAGCAGGAACCTGGGGTCACCCCTCCACTTT. Protein product: CASRNLGSPLHF.

By share, this clonotype counts as medium-sized. J is TRBJ2-7 and V is TRBV5-1; D unclear. Germline V gene lookup returns CDR1 SGHRS and CDR2 YFSETQ. There are 17 residues in the CDR3. V lost 0 bases and J lost 0, with 16 bases in between. CDR3 residues: CASSLEYPDLSSYEQYF. The CDR3 bases are TGCGCCAGCAGCTTGGAATACCCGGACCTTAGCTCCTACGAGCAGTACTTC.

This clonotype has ten or more counts. The rearrangement uses TRBV5-1 and TRBJ2-1; TRBD1 matches 7 bases. Per germline, CDR1 SGHRS and CDR2 YFSETQ. J lost 3 bases, V lost 5 bases, and 8 bases had no gene match. This CDR3 contains 15 residues. The CDR3 sequence is CASSLPTGVYNEQFF. CDR3 nucleotide sequence: TGCGCCAGCAGTTTACCAACAGGGGTCTACAATGAGCAGTTCTTC.

This clonotype was seen many times. This rearrangement joins TRBV29-1 to TRBJ2-3; D perhaps matches TRBD1 (6 bases). Germline-derived CDR1 and CDR2 are SQVTM and ANQGSEA. The CDR3 totals 12 residues. V was pared by 6 bases and J by 2 bases, with 9 bases between. The CDR3 here is CSVGADTDTQYF. Written as DNA, the CDR3 is TGCAGCGTGGGGGCAGACACAGATACGCAGTATTTT.

This clonotype was observed at least ten times. The chain joins TRBV19 to TRBJ2-2; D gene ambiguous. The germline gives CDR1 LNHDA, CDR2 SQIVND (reference sequence). The CDR3 length is 13 residues. Deletions cut 5 bases from V and 7 bases from J, with 11 bases between. CDR3: CASSSLMNGELFF. The CDR3 DNA reads as TGTGCCAGTAGTTCCCTTATGAACGGGGAGCTGTTTTTT. The whole variable domain, filled in from reference TRBV19 and TRBJ2-2, reads DGGITQSPKYLFRKEGQNVTLSCEQNLNHDAMYWYRQDPGQGLRLIYYSQIVNDFQKGDIAEGYSVSREKKESFPLTVTSAQKNPTAFYLCASSSLMNGELFFGEGSRLTVL.